This TCR beta chain appears in the sequencing data of a study of beta chain features in type 1 diabetes. This clone was observed a few times. Its antigen remains unidentified. Of the isolated RNA, all was reverse transcribed, and so the sequenced material was expressed TCRB transcripts. Here immunoSEQ multiplex PCR was the method, and the copy in TCRdb shows in-frame clones only, minus some. The data contain around 280,000 clones, over 14% of them singletons. The V gene's germline CDR1 is GTSNPN and CDR2 SVGIG (reference sequence). The CDR3 is 14 residues long. Trimming cost V 2 bases and J 5 bases; bases outside gene matches: 9. Study results and limitations: Within each of all four CD4+ subsets, Type 1 diabetes patients had TCRB CDR3s that were moderately but significantly shorter. Cells carrying high TCR expression could end up over-represented when cDNA is sequenced. Any HLA type influence on TCRB rearrangement was left unresolved here.

The sequenced material came from naive CD4+ T cells from blood. This sequence was found in a man aged 18 to 30 with type 1 diabetes. V usage is TRBV30 and J usage is TRBJ2-7; 7 nucleotides agree with TRBD1. CDR3 bases: TGTGCCTGGAGTAAATACAGGGGCGCGAACGAGCAGTACTTC. Amino acids: CAWSKYRGANEQYF.